One sample yielded the 25 T cell receptor beta chains listed below, sequenced in a study of cytomegalovirus exposure and HLA in healthy donors (dated by TCRdb to the late 2010s). The library came from the immunoSEQ multiplex PCR assay. A mixture of 60 forward primers for TCR Vbeta segments and 13 reverse primers for TCR Jbeta segments was used in the multiplex PCR. The source is immuneACCESS, and TCRdb retained only in-frame sequences with V and J called. Part of the clones is not carried over; for the studies checked, unresolved V genes explain less than half of this, and the remainder is unexplained. The sample table shows some 200,000 clones, and around 77% are seen once. The ten largest clones take up nearly 3% of the sample. The material sequenced was PBMCs. Every receptor here comes from a woman aged 30 to 39 in good health and CMV-seronegative.

This clone was seen at least ten times. The chain carries TRBV6-4 and TRBJ2-1, with TRBD2 matching 10 bases. The length of the CDR3 is 15 residues. Germline CDR1 MRHNA, CDR2 SNTAGT. With V trimmed by 5 bases and J by 5 bases, 6 bases remained unmatched. The CDR3 loop is CASSPEAGGNNEQFF. CDR3 bases: TGTGCCAGCAGTCCCGAAGCGGGAGGGAACAATGAGCAGTTCTTC.

The chain joins TRBV10-1 to TRBJ2-7; D is undetermined. Germline V gene sequence: CDR1 WNHNN, CDR2 SYGVQD (reference sequence). The CDR3 consists of 12 residues. V gave up 3 bases and J gave up 4 bases, with 7 bases separating them. CDR3: CASSDPGYEQYF. DNA for the CDR3: TGCGCCAGCAGTGACCCCGGGTACGAGCAGTACTTC.

A remark on this clone: Sequence at one end of the junction differs from germline and may be a read error. The genes are TRBV7-7 and TRBJ1-1, with TRBD1 as a possible D gene (6 bases). CDR1 is SSHAT, CDR2 FNYEAQ, per germline (reference sequence). The CDR3 spans 13 residues. CDR3 sequence reads: CASSLTGNTEAFF. CDR3 bases: TGTGCTAGCAGCCTGACAGGGAACACTGAAGCTTTCTTT.

Comment on this clone: A junction boundary mismatches the germline segment, possibly from a read error. J is TRBJ2-7 and V is TRBV6-5, with TRBD1 identical over 8 bases. Germline CDR1 and CDR2: MNHEY and SVGAGI. The CDR3 covers 16 residues. The CDR3 DNA follows: TGTGCCAGCAGTTCGCGGACAGGGTTTTCATCCTCCGAGCAGTACTTC. Translating it yields CASSSRTGFSSSEQYF.

In this sample, this clone turned up once. The rearrangement links TRBV11-1 to TRBJ1-1; 11 bases are shared with TRBD1. Germline CDR1 SGHAT, CDR2 FQDESV (reference sequence). V lost 8 bases and J lost 1; bases outside the gene matches: 3. This CDR3 spans 14 amino acids. The DNA for the CDR3 is TGTGCCAGCTTGGACAGGGGGCGGAACACTGAAGCTTTCTTT. Protein sequence: CASLDRGRNTEAFF.

In the case of this clone: Other DNA sequences within the sample encode an identical CDR3. V and J are TRBV5-1 and TRBJ2-5; 8 nucleotides agree with TRBD1. The V gene's germline CDR1 is SGHRS and CDR2 YFSETQ. The trim removed 0 bases at V and 5 bases at J, leaving 0 bases unmatched. The CDR3 covers 13 residues. CDR3 nucleotides: TGCGCCAGCAGCTTGGGACAGGGGGAGACCCAGTACTTC. As protein: CASSLGQGETQYF.

The chain employs TRBV30 and TRBJ1-2; tentatively, D is TRBD1 (5 bases). In germline, CDR1 is GTSNPN, CDR2 SVGIG (reference sequence). The CDR3 extends over 12 amino acids. The V end was cut by 2 bases, the J end by 2 bases, with 6 bases between. CDR3 amino acids: CAWSPGNYGYTF. The CDR3 DNA sequence: TGTGCCTGGAGTCCAGGGAACTATGGCTACACCTTC.

The gene calls are TRBV7-8 and TRBJ2-1; 10 positions match TRBD2. This CDR3 region has 20 residues. Germline V gene sequence: CDR1 SGHVS, CDR2 FQNEAQ. V shed 0 bases, J shed 4 bases, and the junction held 15 bases outside the gene matches. The DNA for the CDR3 is TGTGCCAGCAGCTTAGCGTGGCGACTAGCGGGCGTAGGACTTTACAATGAGCAGTTCTTC. Encoded protein: CASSLAWRLAGVGLYNEQFF.

This clone has just a few counts. The chain employs TRBV15 and TRBJ2-7, with D hard to call. Trimming shortened V by 0 bases and J by 5 bases, and 17 bases separated the two germline ends. The CDR3 length is 16 residues. From germline, CDR1 is LNHNV and CDR2 YYDKDF (reference sequence). The CDR3 is CATSRDHGAALHEQYF. Written as DNA, the CDR3 is TGTGCCACCAGCAGAGATCATGGAGCAGCCCTTCACGAGCAGTACTTC.

The chain is built from TRBV28 and TRBJ2-1, with D unclear. V was trimmed by 8 bases and J by 0 bases, leaving 8 bases between them. The CDR3 is made up of 13 amino acids. Germline lookup yields CDR1 MDHEN and CDR2 SYDVKM. CDR3 loop: CASLSSSYNEQFF. The CDR3 DNA reads TGTGCCAGCCTTAGTAGCTCCTACAATGAGCAGTTCTTC.

On this clone itself: Other DNA sequences from this sample encode an identical CDR3 as well. The rearrangement joins TRBV5-1 to TRBJ2-3, with TRBD2 matching 9 bases. This CDR3 comprises 16 residues. The V gene end was trimmed by 0 bases and the J gene end by 1 base; junction bases not matched to a gene: 3. CDR1 and CDR2 from the germline V gene are SGHRS and YFSETQ. In DNA, the CDR3 is TGCGCCAGCAGCTTGGCTTCTAGCGGGGGCACAGATACGCAGTATTTT. It is translated as CASSLASSGGTDTQYF. Supplemented by reference TRBV5-1 and TRBJ2-3, the full variable domain reads KAGVTQTPRYLIKTRGQQVTLSCSPISGHRSVSWYQQTPGQGLQFLFEYFSETQRNKGNFPGRFSGRQFSNSRSEMNVSTLELGDSALYLCASSLASSGGTDTQYFGPGTRLTVL.

V and J are TRBV27 and TRBJ1-5; D is unresolved. Trimming stripped 4 bases from V and 2 bases from J, with 12 bases between. The CDR3 is 15 residues long. Per germline, CDR1 MNHEY and CDR2 SMNVEV (reference sequence). CDR3 protein: CASSWRGRGNQPQHF. CDR3 coding DNA: TGTGCCAGCAGTTGGCGGGGAAGGGGCAATCAGCCCCAGCATTTT.

This sequence joins TRBV16 and TRBJ2-1, with TRBD2 matching over 9 bases. The CDR3 has 16 residues. In germline, CDR1 is KGHSY, CDR2 FQNENV. J lost 5 bases, V lost 1 base, and 6 bases had no gene match. The CDR3 spells CASSQLAGDRDNEQFF. The DNA for the CDR3 is TGTGCCAGCAGCCAATTAGCGGGGGACAGAGACAATGAGCAGTTCTTC.

This clone was seen a handful of times. The chain links TRBV7-9 to TRBJ1-2, with 8 bases identical to TRBD1. There are 15 residues in the CDR3. V was pared by 3 bases and J by 1 base, with 4 bases of the junction left unmatched. Germline V lookup: CDR1 SEHNR, CDR2 FQNEAQ (reference sequence). CDR3 amino acids: CASSFGTGRNYGYTF. CDR3 coding DNA: TGTGCCAGCAGCTTCGGGACAGGACGTAACTATGGCTACACCTTC.

The chain couples TRBV30 to TRBJ1-2, with TRBD1 identical over 9 bases. The trim removed 7 bases at V and 1 base at J, leaving 4 bases unmatched. CDR3 length equals 13 residues. Per the germline V gene, CDR1 is GTSNPN and CDR2 is SVGIG (reference sequence). The CDR3 here is CASPGQGNYGYTF. The DNA of the CDR3 is TGTGCCTCGCCGGGACAGGGTAACTATGGCTACACCTTC.

The genes are TRBV12-5 and TRBJ1-2; TRBD1 aligns across 7 bases. CDR1 is LGHNT and CDR2 is FRNRAP in the germline V gene. The CDR3 is made up of 15 amino acids. Trimming at V came to 0 bases and at J to 6 bases, leaving 7 bases not matched to a gene. The CDR3 bases are TGTGCTAGTGGTTTGGTAATAAGGGGGCGGGATGGCTACACCTTC. It yields the protein CASGLVIRGRDGYTF.

This chain links TRBV5-1 with TRBJ2-7; D perhaps matches TRBD2 (7 bases). Looked up from germline, CDR1 is SGHRS and CDR2 is YFSETQ. The V end lost 4 bases, the J end lost 2 bases, and 16 bases lay between the germline ends. The CDR3 is 15 residues long. The CDR3 spells CASSPRGSGTYEQYF. CDR3 nucleotides: TGCGCCAGCAGCCCCAGGGGCAGCGGGACCTACGAGCAGTACTTC.

J is TRBJ2-5 and V is TRBV5-6, with 8 bases identical to TRBD1. Gene TRBJ2-7 matches the end of the DNA better, so the J call may be wrong. The CDR3 is 15 residues long. The germline gives CDR1 SGHDT, CDR2 YYEEEE. The CDR3 loop reads CASSPGGYYYYEQYF. The DNA for the CDR3 is TGTGCCAGCAGCCCAGGGGGCTACTACTACTACGAGCAGTACTTC.

The rearrangement links TRBV4-1 to TRBJ1-2; 7 nucleotides match TRBD1. Trimming at V came to 4 bases and at J to 5 bases, leaving 7 bases not matched to a gene. Germline-derived CDR1 and CDR2 are MGHRA and YSYEKL. This CDR3 contains 14 residues. The CDR3 spells CASSPPTGSYGYTF. CDR3 DNA sequence: TGCGCCAGCAGCCCGCCGACAGGGTCTTATGGCTACACCTTC.

V usage is TRBV5-6 and J usage is TRBJ2-5; the D gene is possibly TRBD2 (6 bases). The J call is in doubt because the DNA end fits TRBJ2-7 better. Germline lookup yields CDR1 SGHDT and CDR2 YYEEEE. This CDR3 has 14 amino acids. CDR3 coding DNA: TGTGCCAGTTTTCTACACGGGAGCTCCTACGAGCAGTACTTC. Translating it yields CASFLHGSSYEQYF.

The V call is TRBV6-1, the J call TRBJ2-7; 9 nucleotides line up with TRBD1. This CDR3 is built from 11 residues. Germline loops: CDR1 MNHNS, CDR2 SASEGT. V lost 11 bases, J lost 6 bases, and 5 bases stayed unmatched. In nucleotides, the CDR3 is TGTGCCGGGGGACAGGGAGGCGAGCAGTACTTC. Residues: CAGGQGGEQYF.

CDR3 nucleotides: TGTGCCAGTACGTTCGGGAACACTGAAGCTTTCTTT. Translating gives CASTFGNTEAFF. The chain uses TRBV19 and TRBJ1-1, with D unresolved. Germline V gene lookup returns CDR1 LNHDA and CDR2 SQIVND (reference sequence). The CDR3 runs to 12 residues. V dropped 7 bases and J dropped 1 base, with 7 bases sitting between them.

The chain combines TRBV2 with TRBJ1-2; 7 nucleotides align to TRBD1. Germline loops: CDR1 SNHLY, CDR2 FYNNEI. Unmatched junction bases numbered 4, after V lost 6 bases and J lost 0 bases. The CDR3 extends over 14 amino acids. The CDR3 sequence is CASRWDRTNYGYTF. The CDR3 DNA follows: TGTGCCAGCAGATGGGACAGAACTAACTATGGCTACACCTTC. Full variable domain (rest looked up from reference TRBV2 and TRBJ1-2): EPEVTQTPSHQVTQMGQEVILRCVPISNHLYFYWYRQILGQKVEFLVSFYNNEISEKSEIFDDQFSVERPDGSNFTLKIRSTKLEDSAMYFCASRWDRTNYGYTFGSGTRLTVV.

The V call is TRBV7-3, the J call TRBJ2-5; D is uncertain. V dropped 5 bases and J dropped 5 bases, with 15 bases sitting between them. Germline-derived CDR1 and CDR2 are SGHTA and FQGTGA. The length of the CDR3 is 14 residues. The chain's CDR3 is CASSPSTAAETQYF. The CDR3 DNA reads TGTGCCAGCAGCCCATCGACTGCAGCGGAGACCCAGTACTTC.

About this clone: The sample contains more than one DNA sequence encoding this CDR3. The V and J genes are TRBV5-1 and TRBJ2-5, with D possibly matching TRBD2 (5 bases). Trimming left V 0 bases short and J 1 base short, with 7 bases between. CDR1 is SGHRS, CDR2 YFSETQ, per germline. This CDR3 comprises 14 residues. The CDR3 region has the DNA TGCGCCAGCAGCTTGGCGGGGTTCCAAGAGACCCAGTACTTC. It yields the protein CASSLAGFQETQYF.